One TCR beta chain is described in this entry. The germline V and J ends were trimmed by 4 bases and 3 bases, with 6 bases remaining between them. From germline, CDR1 is MDHEN and CDR2 SYDVKM. The CDR3 is 12 amino acids. Assay: immunoSEQ multiplex PCR; the TCRdb copy retains only in-frame clones and omits some. The table has around 50,000 clones, 70% to 90% seen once; the top ten hold approximately 1.5%. The entry originates in a study of graft-versus-host responses after intestinal transplantation. About the research overall: Recipients got multivisceral, liver-intestinal, or isolated intestinal transplants. Induction with anti-thymocyte globulin, then tacrolimus and steroids for roughly 3 years, was given to all recipients.

The gene calls are TRBV28 and TRBJ1-1, with D unclear. This clonotype originated in a human patient who received an intestinal transplant, so some T cells may come from the graft donor. The source material was PBMCs, sampled 26 days after transplant. In nucleotides, the CDR3 is TGTGCCAGCAGTTCCGAGCACACTGAAGCTTTCTTT. Amino acid sequence: CASSSEHTEAFF.